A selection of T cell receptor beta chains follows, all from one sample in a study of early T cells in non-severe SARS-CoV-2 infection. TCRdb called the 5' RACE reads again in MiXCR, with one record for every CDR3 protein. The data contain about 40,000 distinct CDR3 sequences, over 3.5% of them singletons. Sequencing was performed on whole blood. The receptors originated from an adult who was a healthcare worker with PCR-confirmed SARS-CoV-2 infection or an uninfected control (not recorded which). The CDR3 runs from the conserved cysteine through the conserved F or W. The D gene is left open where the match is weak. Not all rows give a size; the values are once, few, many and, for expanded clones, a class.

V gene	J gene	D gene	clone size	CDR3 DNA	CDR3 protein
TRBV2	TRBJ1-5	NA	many	TGTGCCAGCAGTGAACAGGGTAATAGCAATCAGCCCCAGCATTTT	CASSEQGNSNQPQHF
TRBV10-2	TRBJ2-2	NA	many	TGCGCCAGCAGTGAGTGGGCATCCGGGGAGCTGTTTTTT	CASSEWASGELFF
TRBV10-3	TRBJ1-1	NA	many	TGTGCCATAGCAAGACAGGCGAACACTGAAGCTTTCTTT	CAIARQANTEAFF
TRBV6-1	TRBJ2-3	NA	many	TGTGCCAGCAGGACCCCGCTCGCAGATACGCAGTATTTT	CASRTPLADTQYF
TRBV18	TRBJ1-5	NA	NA	TGTGCCAGCTCACCAGGGACCGGCGCCTTGCATTTT	CASSPGTGALHF
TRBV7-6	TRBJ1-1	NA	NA	TGTGCCAGCAGCACCCAGGAGAACACTGAAGCTTTCTTT	CASSTQENTEAFF
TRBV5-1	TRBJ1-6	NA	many	TGCGCCAGCAGCTACGCCGGGACGACTAGGGAGCCCCTCCACTTT	CASSYAGTTREPLHF
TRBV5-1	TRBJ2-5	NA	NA	TGCGCCAGTCGACCAAGCCAAGAGACCCAGTACTTC	CASRPSQETQYF
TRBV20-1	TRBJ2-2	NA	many	TGCAGTGCTAGAGACCTAACACAGGGCACCGGGGAGCTGTTTTTT	CSARDLTQGTGELFF
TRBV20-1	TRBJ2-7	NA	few	TGCAGTGCTAGCCCGCCTTCGGGAGACGAGCAGTACTTC	CSASPPSGDEQYF
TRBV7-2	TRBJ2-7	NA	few	TGTGCCAGCAGCTTAGAAGGACCAGGGGACGAGCAGTACTTC	CASSLEGPGDEQYF
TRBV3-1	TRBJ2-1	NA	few	TGTGCCAGCAGCCAGGGACCGCTCGGCAATGAGCAGTTCTTC	CASSQGPLGNEQFF
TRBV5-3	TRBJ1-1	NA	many	TGTGCCAGAAGGCCTAACAAAGAGTATGCTTTCTTT	CARRPNKEYAFF
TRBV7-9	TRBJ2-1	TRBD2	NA	TGTGCCAGCAGCCCCGGACTAGCGGGAGGATTAAATGAGCAGTTCTTC	CASSPGLAGGLNEQFF
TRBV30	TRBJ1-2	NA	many	TGTGCCTGGAGTCCCCAGGGATGGGACTATGGCTACACCTTC	CAWSPQGWDYGYTF
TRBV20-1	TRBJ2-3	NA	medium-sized	TGCAGTGCGCCGGATATCACAGATACGCAGTATTTT	CSAPDITDTQYF
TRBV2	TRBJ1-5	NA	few	TGTGCCAGCAGGGAATCTCAGAGAAATCAGCCCCAGCATTTT	CASRESQRNQPQHF
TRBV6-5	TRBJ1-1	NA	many	TGTGCCAGCAGACTAAGGGGTGAAGCTTTCTTT	CASRLRGEAFF
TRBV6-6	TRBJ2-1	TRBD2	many	TGTGCCAGCAGTTACCGGGGGGAAGGTGAGCAGTTCTTC	CASSYRGEGEQFF
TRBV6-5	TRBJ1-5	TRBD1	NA	TGTGCCAGCAGTCCAGGGGGCGCGGGTCAGCCCCAGCATTTT	CASSPGGAGQPQHF
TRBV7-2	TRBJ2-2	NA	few	TGTGCCAGCAGCCTTAGCGGGACAGCCGGGGAGCTGTTTTTT	CASSLSGTAGELFF
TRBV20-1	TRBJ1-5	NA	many	TGCAGTGCTGATTTTGGTTACAGGGGCAATCAGCCCCAGCATTTT	CSADFGYRGNQPQHF
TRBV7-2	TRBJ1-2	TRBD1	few	TGTGCCAGCCGGGACAGCTCTATTACCGGCTACACCTTC	CASRDSSITGYTF
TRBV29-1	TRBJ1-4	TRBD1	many	TGCAGCGTTTCGGGGGACGTGGGACAGACTTATGAAAAACTGTTTTTT	CSVSGDVGQTYEKLFF
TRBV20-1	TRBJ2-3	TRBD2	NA	TGCAGTGCTAGAGATCCTAGCGGGCACACGCAGTATTTT	CSARDPSGHTQYF
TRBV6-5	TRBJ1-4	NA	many	TGTGCCAGCAGCTCCGACCTTCGTGAAAAACTGTTTTTT	CASSSDLREKLFF
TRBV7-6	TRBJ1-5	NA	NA	TGTGCCAGCAGCCCTCGACAGGTATTGCAGCCCCAGCATTTT	CASSPRQVLQPQHF
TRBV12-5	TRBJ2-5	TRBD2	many	TGTGCTAGTGGTTTGGGAAGCGGGGGGGCTGAGACCCAGTACTTC	CASGLGSGGAETQYF
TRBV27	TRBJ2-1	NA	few	TGTGCCAGCAGTTTTGGACTGCTCAAATACTACAATGAGCAGTTCTTC	CASSFGLLKYYNEQFF
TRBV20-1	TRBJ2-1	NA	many	TGCAGTGCTAGAGCCCGGGAGAACAATGAGCAGTTCTTC	CSARARENNEQFF
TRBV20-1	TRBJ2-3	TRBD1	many	TGCAGTGCTAGGGAGGGACAGGGTCGCACAGATACGCAGTATTTT	CSAREGQGRTDTQYF
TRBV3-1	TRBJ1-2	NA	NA	TGTGCCAGCAGCCCGGGACCGAACCAGTATGGCTACACCTTC	CASSPGPNQYGYTF
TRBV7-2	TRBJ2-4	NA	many	TGTGCCAGCAGCCCTCAGCGGGCGGCCAAAAACATTCAGTACTTC	CASSPQRAAKNIQYF
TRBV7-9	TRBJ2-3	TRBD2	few	TGTGCCAGCAGCTTAAGACTAGCGGGGAGTATAGATACGCAGTATTTT	CASSLRLAGSIDTQYF
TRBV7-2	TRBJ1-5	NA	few	TGTGCCAGCAGCTTAGATCCAGGGAGAGAAAATCAGCCCCAGCATTTT	CASSLDPGRENQPQHF
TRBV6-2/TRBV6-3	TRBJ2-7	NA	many	TGTGCCAGCAGTTACGGACCGAGTATCTCCTACGAGCAGTACTTC	CASSYGPSISYEQYF
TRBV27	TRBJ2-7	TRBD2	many	TGTGCCAGCAGTCTCGGGGGGGCGGGCTACGAGCAGTACTTC	CASSLGGAGYEQYF
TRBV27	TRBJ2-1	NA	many	TGTGCCAGCAGTTTAAGGCGGGATGAGCAGTTCTTC	CASSLRRDEQFF
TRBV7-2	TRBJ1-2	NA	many	TGTGCCAGCAGCTTAGCGGCGGCCAACTATGGCTACACCTTC	CASSLAAANYGYTF
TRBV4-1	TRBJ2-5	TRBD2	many	TGCGCCAGCAGCCAAGACAGAGCGGGGAACGCTCAGTACTTC	CASSQDRAGNAQYF
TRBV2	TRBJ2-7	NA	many	TGTGCCAGCAGTGAGGGTTCAGGGGTCGAGCAGTACTTC	CASSEGSGVEQYF
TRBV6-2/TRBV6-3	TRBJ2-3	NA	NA	TGTGCCAGCAGTCTTCTTGTAGATACGCAGTATTTT	CASSLLVDTQYF
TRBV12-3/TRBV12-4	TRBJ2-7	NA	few	TGTGCCAGCAGTTTACAGGGTGCGGCCGAGCAGTACTTC	CASSLQGAAEQYF
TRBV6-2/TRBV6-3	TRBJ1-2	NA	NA	TGTGCCAGCAGTTACTCCAGGGTTGGCTACACCTTC	CASSYSRVGYTF
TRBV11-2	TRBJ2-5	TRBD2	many	TGTGCCAGCAGCCCCCGGCGCGGGGGGGAAGAGACCCAGTACTTC	CASSPRRGGEETQYF
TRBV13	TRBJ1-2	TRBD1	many	TGTGCCAGCATCTTGGGACAGGGAGAAGTATCCGGGTATGGCTACACCTTC	CASILGQGEVSGYGYTF
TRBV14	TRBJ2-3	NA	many	TGTGCCAGCAGCCAAGTGTGGGGGCGAGATACGCAGTATTTT	CASSQVWGRDTQYF
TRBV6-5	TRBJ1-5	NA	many	TGTGCCAGCAGTACCGGGATTTATCAGCCCCAGCATTTT	CASSTGIYQPQHF
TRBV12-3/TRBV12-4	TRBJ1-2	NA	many	TGTGCCAGCAGTTTGGAAGGGGGTTCCTACACCTTC	CASSLEGGSYTF
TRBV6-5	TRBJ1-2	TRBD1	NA	TGTGTCAGCAGCCCGAGACAGGGGGCGTTTGGCTACACCTTC	CVSSPRQGAFGYTF
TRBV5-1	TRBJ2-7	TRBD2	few	TGCGCCAGCAGCTTATTAGCGGGAGTCCCCGAGCAGTACTTC	CASSLLAGVPEQYF